The entry that follows covers one T cell receptor (beta chain) sequence. The antigen is unknown. These data come from a study of T cell responses to AZD1222 COVID-19 vaccine. Repertoires were generated with immunoSEQ multiplex PCR, while TCRdb's copy carries only in-frame clones and drops some. The sample has tens of thousands of clones, 85% to 90% seen once; the top ten hold 9.3%. Findings and limits, study-wide: Nearly half of the spike-specific TCRs reportedly recognize variant regions that carry no mutations.

The CDR3 consists of 14 residues. Germline CDR1 reads MDHEN; CDR2 reads SYDVKM. V shed 4 bases, J shed 7 bases, and the junction held 4 bases outside the gene matches. The V call is TRBV28, the J call TRBJ1-4; 9 bases are shared with TRBD1. The sequences come from peripheral blood, collected 28 days after the second AZD1222 dose. The sequence was obtained from an adult who received the AZD1222 COVID-19 vaccine. CDR3 region: CASSYRGRVEKLFF. The CDR3 region has the DNA TGTGCCAGCAGTTACAGGGGGCGGGTTGAAAAACTGTTTTTT.